This paragraph covers one TCR beta chain sequence. The antigen remains undetermined. The record originates from a study of T cells in localized non-small cell lung cancer. Whole-study findings and limits: A denser population of T cells in blood accompanied longer overall survival.

V was clipped by 5 bases and J by 5 bases; unmatched bases: 5. This CDR3 region has 15 residues. CDR1 and CDR2 (germline): SGHAT, FQNNGV. Sequenced by immunoSEQ multiplex PCR; TCRdb stores in-frame clones only, minus some. The repertoire includes about 30,000 clones, roughly 94% of them detected once, and roughly 0.73% sits in the top ten. V and J are TRBV11-2 and TRBJ2-2, with 10 positions matching TRBD2. This sample comprised peripheral blood, obtained before any cancer treatment. The source of this sequence is a woman aged 40-69 years with stage I lung adenocarcinoma. As DNA, the CDR3 is TGTGCCAGCAGCCCCAGTAGCGGGAGGACCGGGGAGCTGTTTTTT. Translation: CASSPSSGRTGELFF. The full variable domain, with the rest looked up from reference TRBV11-2 and TRBJ2-2, is EAGVAQSPRYKIIEKRQSVAFWCNPISGHATLYWYQQILGQGPKLLIQFQNNGVVDDSQLPKDRFSAERLKGVDSTLKIQPAKLEDSAVYLCASSPSSGRTGELFFGEGSRLTVL.